The T cell receptor (beta chain) described here comes from a study of technical replicates of blood from a few donors. The CDR3 runs to 14 residues. V was shortened by 2 bases and J by 4 bases, with 11 bases between the two germline ends. CDR1 MNHEY and CDR2 SMNVEV come from the germline V gene (reference sequence). Profiled with immunoSEQ multiplex PCR; TCRdb holds only in-frame clones, not every one. The sample holds around 90,000 clones; just under 95% are singletons and the top ten take approximately 0.25%. The V and J genes are TRBV27 and TRBJ1-1, with D tentatively TRBD1 (6 bases). The sequenced sample was T cells isolated from PBMCs. The clonotype comes from a human donor in good health. This CDR3 reads CASSLKGEGTEAFF. CDR3 DNA: TGTGCCAGCAGTTTAAAGGGGGAGGGCACTGAAGCTTTCTTT.